Each of the 27 T cell receptor beta chains below was sequenced from the same sample in a study of CD8 T cells in Susac syndrome. RNA totalling roughly 0.5 to 1 ug underwent reverse transcription with random hexamers. MiXCR was run by TCRdb on the immunoSEQ multiplex PCR reads, yielding one entry per CDR3 protein. This table has 300,000 to 350,000 distinct CDR3 sequences, 92% appearing once. Sample: CD4+ T cells from PBMCs. The source is a human donor with multiple sclerosis.

The V call is TRBV24-1, the J call TRBJ1-2; D not certain. The germline V gene encodes CDR1 KGHDR and CDR2 SFDVKD. The CDR3 has 14 amino acids. V lost 0 bases to trimming and J lost 5 bases, with 9 bases between them. The CDR3 nucleotides read TGTGCCACCAGTGATTTGAGCAGAACGTATGGCTACACCTTC. This codes for CATSDLSRTYGYTF.

The rearrangement links TRBV12-3 or TRBV12-4 to TRBJ1-1; TRBD1 is a possible D gene (5 bases). V lost 6 bases, J lost 4 bases, and 18 bases lay in between. The CDR3 spans 15 residues. For the CDR3, the DNA is TGTGCCAGCAGCCGTGGGGCCCCCACGTCCACTGAAGCTTTCTTT. Protein product: CASSRGAPTSTEAFF.

This chain links TRBV7-9 with TRBJ1-1; unclear D gene. Trimming shortened V by 3 bases and J by 0 bases, and 5 bases separated the two germline ends. The CDR3 contains 13 residues. Germline V gene data show CDR1 as SEHNR and CDR2 as FQNEAQ (reference sequence). Written as DNA, the CDR3 is TGTGCCAGCAGCTTTGCAATGAACACTGAAGCTTTCTTT. It yields the protein CASSFAMNTEAFF.

V and J are TRBV5-1 and TRBJ2-3; TRBD2 matches at 10 bases. The junction had 6 bases not matched to a gene; V was cut back by 3 bases and J by 2 bases. Germline V gene data show CDR1 as SGHRS and CDR2 as YFSETQ. The length of the CDR3 is 16 residues. For the CDR3, the DNA is TGCGCCAGCAGCTCAAGACTAGCGGGTCCCACAGATACGCAGTATTTT. As protein: CASSSRLAGPTDTQYF.

This rearrangement joins TRBV24-1 to TRBJ1-4, with 10 bases that match TRBD1. This CDR3 has 15 amino acids. Germline values: CDR1 KGHDR, CDR2 SFDVKD. The J segment lost 6 bases and the V segment lost 3 bases, leaving 3 bases of the junction unmatched. DNA of the CDR3: TGTGCCACCAGTGATCCCGGGACAGGGGATGAAAAACTGTTTTTT. Translation gives CATSDPGTGDEKLFF.

The rearrangement links TRBV7-2 to TRBJ1-3; D remains ambiguous. This CDR3 spans 14 amino acids. The germline V gene encodes CDR1 SGHTA and CDR2 FQGNSA. V was trimmed by 2 bases and J by 0 bases, leaving 5 bases between them. In DNA, the CDR3 is TGTGCCAGCAGCTTAAGCTACTCTGGAAACACCATATATTTT. This gives the protein CASSLSYSGNTIYF.

The V gene is TRBV4-1, the J gene TRBJ1-1, with TRBD1 matching over 10 bases. CDR3 length: 15 amino acids. Germline V gene sequence: CDR1 MGHRA, CDR2 YSYEKL. The J segment lost 3 bases and the V segment lost 3 bases, leaving 4 bases of the junction unmatched. This CDR3 is CASSQRQGADTEAFF. The CDR3 DNA follows: TGCGCCAGCAGCCAGCGACAGGGGGCCGACACTGAAGCTTTCTTT.

J is TRBJ1-6 and V is TRBV7-9; D ambiguous. The V gene lost 3 bases and the J gene lost 7 bases, with 7 bases spanning the gap. This CDR3 contains 13 residues. Per the germline V gene, CDR1 is SEHNR and CDR2 is FQNEAQ (reference sequence). The CDR3 sequence: CASSFGENSPLHF. CDR3 sequence (DNA): TGTGCCAGCAGCTTTGGGGAAAATTCACCCCTCCACTTT.

The chain employs TRBV7-9 and TRBJ1-5; D call uncertain. V lost 1 base and J 2 bases, leaving 18 bases between the germline ends. The CDR3 is 18 amino acids. Germline V gene sequence: CDR1 SEHNR, CDR2 FQNEAQ (reference sequence). Here the CDR3 reads CASSLVVLREDGNQPQHF. The DNA of the CDR3 is TGTGCCAGCAGCTTAGTCGTTCTGCGGGAGGATGGCAATCAGCCCCAGCATTTT.

The V call is TRBV7-9, the J call TRBJ2-1; D tentatively reads TRBD1 or TRBD2 (5 bases each). The CDR3 loop spans 15 amino acids. The germline V gene has CDR1 SEHNR and CDR2 FQNEAQ (reference sequence). Trimming took off 5 bases at V and 2 bases at J, with 13 bases between the two ends. CDR3 region: CASSPTPGPYNEQFF. CDR3 in DNA: TGTGCCAGCAGCCCTACACCGGGGCCCTACAATGAGCAGTTCTTC. The full variable domain, rest sourced from reference TRBV7-9 and TRBJ2-1, is DTGVSQNPRHKITKRGQNVTFRCDPISEHNRLYWYRQTLGQGPEFLTYFQNEAQLEKSRLLSDRFSAERPKGSFSTLEIQRTEQGDSAMYLCASSPTPGPYNEQFFGPGTRLTVL.

The J gene is TRBJ1-2, the V gene TRBV7-2; 7 bases are a match to TRBD1. CDR1 SGHTA and CDR2 FQGNSA come from the germline V gene. There are 14 residues in the CDR3. Germline trimming cut 4 bases from V and 2 bases from J; bases unmatched to any gene: 4. CDR3 nucleotide sequence: TGTGCCAGCAGCTCGCAGACAGGGAACTATGGCTACACCTTC. It yields the protein CASSSQTGNYGYTF.

The chain employs TRBV12-3 or TRBV12-4 and TRBJ2-7; D remains unclear. V lost 2 bases to trimming and J lost 4 bases, with 12 bases between them. The CDR3 covers 14 residues. This chain's CDR3 is CASSLHRLGYEQYF. For the CDR3, the DNA is TGTGCCAGCAGTTTACACAGACTGGGATACGAGCAGTACTTC.

The chain uses TRBV7-9 and TRBJ2-6; D not certain. Germline V gene sequence: CDR1 SEHNR, CDR2 FQNEAQ (reference sequence). V lost 1 base and J 3 bases, leaving 16 bases between the germline ends. The CDR3 extends over 18 amino acids. CDR3 protein: CASSLGSLRRLGANVLTF. The CDR3, as DNA: TGTGCCAGCAGCTTAGGTTCCCTTAGGCGCCTTGGGGCCAACGTCCTGACTTTC.

The genes are TRBV18 and TRBJ2-1, with D possibly being TRBD1 or TRBD2 (5 bases each). Trimming took 4 bases from V and 0 from J, leaving 10 bases between them. This CDR3 has 15 residues. Per germline, CDR1 KGHSH and CDR2 LQKENI. In DNA, the CDR3 is TGTGCCAGCTCACGGGACGCCGGCTCCTACAATGAGCAGTTCTTC. It codes for CASSRDAGSYNEQFF.

This clonotype was recorded a few times. V is TRBV18 and J is TRBJ1-1; tentative D call: TRBD1 (5 bases). V lost 3 bases, J lost 3 bases, and 11 bases lay in between. The CDR3 spans 14 residues. Germline lookup yields CDR1 KGHSH and CDR2 LQKENI. The CDR3 sequence: CASSPQGRDTEAFF. Written as DNA, the CDR3 is TGTGCCAGCTCACCCCAGGGTAGGGACACTGAAGCTTTCTTT.

The rearrangement uses TRBV7-2 and TRBJ2-1; TRBD1 matches at 10 bases. This CDR3 has 16 amino acids. J lost 6 bases, V lost 5 bases, and 10 bases had no gene match. The germline gives CDR1 SGHTA, CDR2 FQGNSA. CDR3 loop: CASSPRDRGLSNEQFF. The DNA for the CDR3 is TGTGCCAGCAGCCCCAGGGACAGGGGATTGTCCAATGAGCAGTTCTTC.

The table lists this clonotype with a count of one. V is TRBV7-9 and J is TRBJ1-2, with TRBD1 matching over 9 bases. The V segment lost 4 bases and the J segment 5 bases; nucleotides outside the gene matches: 5. Per germline, CDR1 SEHNR and CDR2 FQNEAQ (reference sequence). The CDR3 is 14 residues long. CDR3 residues: CASSSGTGWYGYTF. DNA of the CDR3: TGTGCCAGCAGCTCCGGGACAGGGTGGTATGGCTACACCTTC.

The V and J genes are TRBV7-2 and TRBJ1-1; no firm D call. V was shortened by 2 bases and J by 7 bases, with 5 bases between the two germline ends. The CDR3 spans 11 residues. CDR1 is SGHTA and CDR2 is FQGNSA in the germline V gene. The CDR3 coding sequence is TGTGCCAGCAGCTTATTTGATGAAGCTTTCTTT. Its protein product is CASSLFDEAFF.

The V call is TRBV6-2 or TRBV6-3, the J call TRBJ2-3; D possibly uses TRBD1 or TRBD2 (5 bases each). Germline assignment: CDR1 MNHEY and CDR2 SVGEGT. The V end lost 9 bases, the J end lost 2 bases, and 18 bases lay between the germline ends. The CDR3 totals 15 residues. In DNA form, the CDR3 reads TGTGCCAGTAGCCGGGGCGGGTATTCCACAGATACGCAGTATTTT. This gives the protein CASSRGGYSTDTQYF.

The chain recombines TRBV7-9 with TRBJ2-1, with a possible D match to TRBD2 (5 bases). Trimming took off 7 bases at V and 5 bases at J, with 15 bases between the two ends. In germline, CDR1 is SEHNR, CDR2 FQNEAQ (reference sequence). CDR3 size: 14 residues. The CDR3 DNA sequence: TGTGCCAGCACCGTTTGGGGAGACCACAATGAGCAGTTCTTC. Translated, it gives CASTVWGDHNEQFF.

This rearrangement joins TRBV9 to TRBJ1-1; D remains unclear. This CDR3 contains 16 residues. Germline CDR1 SGDLS, CDR2 YYNGEE. Between the trimmed V and J ends, which lost 4 bases and 4 bases, there was a span of 20 bases. The CDR3 loop reads CASSPTPRLVGTEAFF. The CDR3 DNA follows: TGTGCCAGCAGCCCTACCCCCCGACTGGTGGGCACTGAAGCTTTCTTT.

The chain uses TRBV5-6 and TRBJ2-3, with D uncertain. V was shortened by 0 bases and J by 5 bases, with 7 bases between the two germline ends. Per the germline V gene, CDR1 is SGHDT and CDR2 is YYEEEE. This CDR3 has 13 amino acids. Here the CDR3 DNA reads TGTGCCAGCAGCTTGGACCCTATAGATACGCAGTATTTT. Protein sequence: CASSLDPIDTQYF.

The chain is built from TRBV3-1 and TRBJ1-4; TRBD1 is a possible D gene (5 bases). Trimming left V 2 bases short and J 4 bases short, with 17 bases between. CDR1 LGHDT and CDR2 YNNKEL come from the germline V gene (reference sequence). The CDR3 totals 17 residues. The CDR3 bases are TGTGCCAGCAGCCAACTATCCGACAGCACCTTTAATGAAAAACTGTTTTTT. Its translation is CASSQLSDSTFNEKLFF.

The chain combines TRBV20-1 with TRBJ1-1; D is possibly TRBD1 (5 bases). The germline gives CDR1 DFQATT, CDR2 SNEGSKA (reference sequence). The V end was cut by 2 bases, the J end by 1 base, with 8 bases between. The CDR3 has 13 amino acids. The CDR3 DNA is TGCAGTGCTAGACGCCAGGGGAACACTGAAGCTTTCTTT. Translation: CSARRQGNTEAFF.

The chain couples TRBV5-1 to TRBJ2-1; TRBD2 aligns across 10 bases. With 0 bases clipped from V and 4 bases from J, the junction kept 4 bases outside the gene matches. CDR1 is SGHRS and CDR2 is YFSETQ in the germline V gene. The CDR3 consists of 16 residues. CDR3 DNA sequence: TGCGCCAGCAGCTTGGGGAGCGGGAGGGGATACAATGAGCAGTTCTTC. Translating gives CASSLGSGRGYNEQFF.

This clonotype was detected once. This chain joins TRBV7-9 and TRBJ1-4; no firm D call. Trimming took 5 bases from V and 8 from J, leaving 12 bases between them. Germline V CDR1 and CDR2: SEHNR, FQNEAQ (reference sequence). This CDR3 contains 13 residues. CDR3 amino acids: CASSPPLGEKLFF. The CDR3 DNA follows: TGTGCCAGCAGCCCACCCCTCGGCGAAAAACTGTTTTTT.

J is TRBJ2-7 and V is TRBV5-1, with D possibly TRBD1 on 6 matching bases. V lost 0 bases and J lost 6, with 19 bases in between. CDR1 is SGHRS, CDR2 YFSETQ, per germline. The CDR3 is made up of 16 amino acids. The CDR3 loop reads CASSLVPGHRAGEQYF. CDR3 bases: TGCGCCAGCAGCTTGGTTCCGGGACATAGGGCCGGCGAGCAGTACTTC.